This TCR beta chain was recorded in a study of T cell responses to AZD1222 COVID-19 vaccine. In germline, CDR1 is LNHDA, CDR2 SQIVND (reference sequence). V lost 7 bases, J lost 10 bases, and 16 bases lay in between. CDR3 length: 12 amino acids. Measured with immunoSEQ multiplex PCR; TCRdb has only the in-frame clones, and not every one. The sample lists some 100,000 clones; around nine tenths were seen once. This specimen consisted of peripheral blood, obtained on day 0 of AZD1222 vaccination. The receptor's source is an adult in good health. The rearrangement uses TRBV19 and TRBJ1-1; possibly TRBD1 for D (5 bases). CDR3 sequence (DNA): TGTGCCAGTAAAAGGGGCCTTAACGGAGCTTTCTTT. Translation gives CASKRGLNGAFF.